This is a list of T cell receptor beta chains from one sample in a study of PD-1 blockade in classical Hodgkin lymphoma. The data were produced by immunoSEQ multiplex PCR, yet TCRdb's version contains in-frame clones alone and is incomplete. The data show about 93,000 clones, around four fifths seen once. Sample: peripheral blood mononuclear cells (PBMCs), taken before the fourth cycle of nivolumab. The source is a human donor with classical Hodgkin lymphoma. Each CDR3 is given with its conserved first and last residue. Each record gives: D gene, V gene, clone size, J gene, CDR3 DNA, CDR3 protein. A D gene is named only where the DNA matches it firmly. The size entry is marked missing in some rows and otherwise reads once, few, many or a size class.

D: TRBD2
V: TRBV7-7
size: -
J: TRBJ2-3
DNA: TGTGCCAGCAGCGGAGGGACTAGCCCCACAGATACGCAGTATTTT
CDR3: CASSGGTSPTDTQYF

D: -
V: TRBV29-1
size: -
J: TRBJ2-5
DNA: TGCAGCGTTCGACCTGGAACAGGCGCGGAGACCCAGTACTTC
CDR3: CSVRPGTGAETQYF

D: -
V: TRBV9
size: -
J: TRBJ2-3
DNA: TGTGCCAGCAGCGTAGATTCTAGCGGCACAGATACGCAGTATTTT
CDR3: CASSVDSSGTDTQYF

D: -
V: TRBV27
size: -
J: TRBJ1-2
DNA: TGTGCCAGCAGTTCCGCCTTTTCCCGATTGCAGCACTACACCTTC
CDR3: CASSSAFSRLQHYTF

D: -
V: TRBV7-6
size: -
J: TRBJ2-1
DNA: TGTGCCAGCAGCCCCAACTTTGGGGAAGTTTCCTACAATGAGCAGTTCTTC
CDR3: CASSPNFGEVSYNEQFF

D: -
V: TRBV19
size: -
J: TRBJ2-7
DNA: TGTGCCACCGCCGGGCAAACCTACGAGCAGTACTTC
CDR3: CATAGQTYEQYF

D: TRBD1
V: TRBV7-2
size: large
J: TRBJ2-7
DNA: TGTGCCAGCAGTTTAACCGGGACAGGGATCTCCTACGAGCAGTACTTC
CDR3: CASSLTGTGISYEQYF

D: -
V: TRBV5-1
size: -
J: TRBJ2-2
DNA: TGCGCCAGTCGGCCAGACTTGTCTTCGAACACCGGGGAGCTGTTTTTT
CDR3: CASRPDLSSNTGELFF

D: -
V: TRBV6-5
size: -
J: TRBJ1-1
DNA: TGTGCCAGCAGTTATCAGGGCAGGGGTGACACTGAAGCTTTCTTT
CDR3: CASSYQGRGDTEAFF

D: -
V: TRBV10-3
size: -
J: TRBJ1-4
DNA: TGTGCCATCAGGAACGACAGTGTGGGGGAAAAACTGTTTTTT
CDR3: CAIRNDSVGEKLFF

D: -
V: TRBV29-1
size: few
J: TRBJ2-1
DNA: TGCAGCGCCTCCGGGGGACAGACCTACAATGAGCAGTTCTTC
CDR3: CSASGGQTYNEQFF

D: -
V: TRBV5-4
size: -
J: TRBJ2-3
DNA: TGTGCCAGCAGCTTGGCTCCAGGGTTAAGCACAGATACGCAGTATTTT
CDR3: CASSLAPGLSTDTQYF

D: -
V: TRBV5-1
size: -
J: TRBJ2-1
DNA: TGCGCCAGCAGCTTTGGTGGGTTTCAACCTGAGCAGTTCTTC
CDR3: CASSFGGFQPEQFF

D: -
V: TRBV2
size: -
J: TRBJ1-1
DNA: TGTGCCAGCAGTAAGACAGCTTCAAACACTGAAGCTTTCTTT
CDR3: CASSKTASNTEAFF

D: -
V: TRBV6-5
size: -
J: TRBJ1-5
DNA: TGTGCCAGCAGTTACTCGCAGGGTCATCAGCCCCAGCATTTT
CDR3: CASSYSQGHQPQHF

D: -
V: TRBV10-3
size: -
J: TRBJ2-2
DNA: TGTGCCATCAGTGCCTCAGTCACCGGGGAGCTGTTTTTT
CDR3: CAISASVTGELFF

D: TRBD2
V: TRBV27
size: once
J: TRBJ2-1
DNA: TGTGCCAGCAGAGGACTAGCGGGAGGGAATGAGCAGTTCTTC
CDR3: CASRGLAGGNEQFF

D: -
V: TRBV28
size: -
J: TRBJ1-5
DNA: TGTGCCAGCAGTTTTATACGATTATCTAGCAATCAGCCCCAGCATTTT
CDR3: CASSFIRLSSNQPQHF

D: TRBD2
V: TRBV6-5
size: once
J: TRBJ2-7
DNA: TGTGCCAGCAGCGGACTAGCGGGTTACGAGCAGTACTTC
CDR3: CASSGLAGYEQYF

D: TRBD1
V: TRBV18
size: once
J: TRBJ2-3
DNA: TGTGCCAGCTCACCAAGCGAGACAGGGGGCCGAGATACGCAGTATTTT
CDR3: CASSPSETGGRDTQYF

D: TRBD2
V: TRBV5-6
size: -
J: TRBJ2-1
DNA: TGTGCCAGCAGCAGAAGGACTAGCGGGGTCCCTCCTAAGAATGAGCAGTTCTTC
CDR3: CASSRRTSGVPPKNEQFF

D: -
V: TRBV9
size: -
J: TRBJ2-6
DNA: TGTGCCAGCAGCGTATCAGGCCCCCTCATCGGCTCCTCTGGGGCCAACGTCCTGACTTTC
CDR3: CASSVSGPLIGSSGANVLTF

D: TRBD1
V: TRBV10-2
size: once
J: TRBJ2-1
DNA: TGCGCCAGCAGCTACCTTTCCCCGGGACAGGGACAGAATGAGCAGTTCTTC
CDR3: CASSYLSPGQGQNEQFF